The TCR beta chain under discussion was sequenced for a study of neurological immune-mediated disorders. The time point is: technical triplicate 2. Note on this clonotype: Its specificity is not known. At one end the junction does not follow the germline gene, possibly because of a read error.

The study, taken as a whole, reports: None of the CDR3 amino acid sequences in expanded clones turned up in more than one subject, which points to private repertoires in all groups.

TCRdb fed the 5' RACE reads into MiXCR, producing one record per CDR3 protein. The profile shows around 56,000 distinct CDR3 sequences, more than 20% of them singletons. The CDR3 is 14 amino acids. CDR1 and CDR2 (germline): SQVTM, ANQGSEA. Sample: PBMCs. The sequence derives from a man aged 60-69 years with HTLV-1-associated myelopathy (HAM/TSP). The rearrangement uses TRBV29-1 and TRBJ2-3; 8 nucleotides align to TRBD2. CDR3: CCVAAGDSTDTQYF. Here the CDR3 DNA reads TGCTGCGTAGCAGCGGGGGATAGCACAGATACGCAGTATTTT.